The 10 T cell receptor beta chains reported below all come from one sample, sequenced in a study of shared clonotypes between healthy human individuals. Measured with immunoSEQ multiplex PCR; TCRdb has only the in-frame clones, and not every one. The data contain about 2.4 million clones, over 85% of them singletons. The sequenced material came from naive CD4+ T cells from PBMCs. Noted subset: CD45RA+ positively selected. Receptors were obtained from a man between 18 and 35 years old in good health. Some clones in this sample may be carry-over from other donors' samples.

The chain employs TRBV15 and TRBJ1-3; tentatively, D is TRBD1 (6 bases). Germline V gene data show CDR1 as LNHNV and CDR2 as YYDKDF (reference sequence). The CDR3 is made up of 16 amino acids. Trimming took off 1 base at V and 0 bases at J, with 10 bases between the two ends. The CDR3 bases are TGTGCCACCAGCAGAGCAGGGGCGATCTCTGGAAACACCATATATTTT. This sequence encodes CATSRAGAISGNTIYF.

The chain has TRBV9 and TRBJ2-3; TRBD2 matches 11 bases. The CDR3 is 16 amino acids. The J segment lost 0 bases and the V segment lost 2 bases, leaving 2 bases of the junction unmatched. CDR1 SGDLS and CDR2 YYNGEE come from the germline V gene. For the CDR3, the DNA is TGTGCCAGCAGCGTCAGACTAGCGGGGAGCACAGATACGCAGTATTTT. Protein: CASSVRLAGSTDTQYF.

The CDR3 DNA reads as TGTGCCAGCAGCTTGCGGGACAGCCGACATAATTCAGATACGCAGTATTTT. This sequence encodes CASSLRDSRHNSDTQYF. This chain joins TRBV5-4 and TRBJ2-3, with 7 bases lining up with TRBD1. CDR1 and CDR2 from the germline V gene are SGHNT and YYREEE (reference sequence). This CDR3 contains 17 residues. Trimming removed 1 base from V and 4 bases from J; junction bases left unmatched: 12.

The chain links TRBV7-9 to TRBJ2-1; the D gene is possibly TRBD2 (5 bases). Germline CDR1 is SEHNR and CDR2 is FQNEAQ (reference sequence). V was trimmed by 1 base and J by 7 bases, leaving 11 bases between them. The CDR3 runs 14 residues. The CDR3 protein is CASSLGASLNEQFF. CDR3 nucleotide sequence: TGTGCCAGCAGCTTAGGGGCTAGCTTAAATGAGCAGTTCTTC.

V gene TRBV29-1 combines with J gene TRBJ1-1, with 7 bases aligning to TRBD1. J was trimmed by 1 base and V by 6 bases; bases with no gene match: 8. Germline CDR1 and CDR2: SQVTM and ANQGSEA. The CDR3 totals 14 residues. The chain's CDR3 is CSVEVQGENTEAFF. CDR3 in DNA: TGCAGCGTCGAGGTCCAGGGGGAGAACACTGAAGCTTTCTTT.

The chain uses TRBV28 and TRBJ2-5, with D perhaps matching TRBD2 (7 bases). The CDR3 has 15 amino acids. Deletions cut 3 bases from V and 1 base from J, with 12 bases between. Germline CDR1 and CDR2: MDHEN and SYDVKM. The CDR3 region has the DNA TGTGCCAGCAGTTTCGGTCGGGGGGCCCAAGAGACCCAGTACTTC. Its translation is CASSFGRGAQETQYF.

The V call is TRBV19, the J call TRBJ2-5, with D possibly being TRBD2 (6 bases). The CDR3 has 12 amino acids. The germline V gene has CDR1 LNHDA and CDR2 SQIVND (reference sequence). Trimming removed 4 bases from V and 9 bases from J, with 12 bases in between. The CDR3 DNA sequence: TGTGCCAGTAGTACCCGGGACTCTTCCCAGTACTTC. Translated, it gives CASSTRDSSQYF. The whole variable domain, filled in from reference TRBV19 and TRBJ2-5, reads DGGITQSPKYLFRKEGQNVTLSCEQNLNHDAMYWYRQDPGQGLRLIYYSQIVNDFQKGDIAEGYSVSREKKESFPLTVTSAQKNPTAFYLCASSTRDSSQYFGPGTRLLVL.

In DNA form, the CDR3 reads TGTGCCAGTAGTACTAGCGGGGAAACCTACAATGAGCAGTTCTTC. This encodes CASSTSGETYNEQFF. V usage is TRBV19 and J usage is TRBJ2-1; the match to TRBD2 covers 9 bases. CDR1 LNHDA and CDR2 SQIVND come from the germline V gene (reference sequence). With 4 bases clipped from V and 2 bases from J, the junction kept 3 bases outside the gene matches. The CDR3 is 15 amino acids.

CDR3 in DNA: TGCAGCGTCCTAGGACTAGCGGCGAGCTCCTACGAGCAGTACTTC. As protein: CSVLGLAASSYEQYF. The chain links TRBV29-1 to TRBJ2-7; 10 bases align to TRBD2. Germline V gene sequence: CDR1 SQVTM, CDR2 ANQGSEA. V dropped 6 bases and J dropped 0; count of bases not matched to a gene: 8. The CDR3 spans 15 residues.

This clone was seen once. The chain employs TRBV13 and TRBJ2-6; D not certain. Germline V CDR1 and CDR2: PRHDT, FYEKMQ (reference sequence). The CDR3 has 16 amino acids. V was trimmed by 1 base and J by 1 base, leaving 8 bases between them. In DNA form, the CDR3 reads TGTGCCAGCAGCTTAGTAGTGGCTTCTGGGGCCAACGTCCTGACTTTC. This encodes CASSLVVASGANVLTF.